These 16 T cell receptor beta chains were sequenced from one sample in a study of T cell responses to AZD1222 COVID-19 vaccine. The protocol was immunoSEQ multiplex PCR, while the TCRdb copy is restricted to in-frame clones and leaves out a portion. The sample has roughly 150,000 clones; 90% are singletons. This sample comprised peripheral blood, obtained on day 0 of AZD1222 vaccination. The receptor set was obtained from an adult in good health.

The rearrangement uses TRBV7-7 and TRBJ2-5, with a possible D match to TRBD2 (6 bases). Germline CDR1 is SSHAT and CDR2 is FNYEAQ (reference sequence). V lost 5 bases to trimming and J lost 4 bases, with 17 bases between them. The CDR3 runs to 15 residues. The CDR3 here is CASSPLSGVPETQYF. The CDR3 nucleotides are TGTGCCAGCAGCCCACTCTCGGGAGTGCCAGAGACCCAGTACTTC.

The CDR3 loop reads CASSLVLTAIYGYTF. The DNA for the CDR3 is TGTGCCAGCAGCTTAGTACTAACAGCAATTTATGGCTACACCTTC. The genes are TRBV7-2 and TRBJ1-2; no reliable D call. The ends were cut back, 1 base at V and 5 bases at J, with 14 bases in the middle. The CDR3 totals 15 residues. Germline V gives CDR1 SGHTA, CDR2 FQGNSA.

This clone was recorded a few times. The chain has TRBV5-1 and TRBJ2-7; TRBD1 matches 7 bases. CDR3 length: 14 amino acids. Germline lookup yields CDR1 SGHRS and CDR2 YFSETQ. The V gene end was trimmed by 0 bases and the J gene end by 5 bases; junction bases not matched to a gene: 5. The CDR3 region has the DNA TGCGCCAGCAGCTTGGGAGTCGACAGGGACGAGCAGTACTTC. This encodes CASSLGVDRDEQYF.

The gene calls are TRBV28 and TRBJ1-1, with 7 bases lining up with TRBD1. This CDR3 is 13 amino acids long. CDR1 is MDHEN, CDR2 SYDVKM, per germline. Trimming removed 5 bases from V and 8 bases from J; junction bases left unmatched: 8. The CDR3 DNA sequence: TGTGCCAGCAGTGCGGAAGGACAGGTGGAAGCTTTCTTT. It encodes CASSAEGQVEAFF.

The CDR3 sequence: CASSQTDFTGELFF. The CDR3 DNA follows: TGCGCCAGCAGCCAGACAGATTTCACCGGGGAGCTGTTTTTT. This chain uses TRBV4-1 with TRBJ2-2; perhaps TRBD1 as D (5 bases). The CDR3 spans 14 residues. V lost 3 bases to trimming and J lost 4 bases, with 9 bases between them. Germline lookup yields CDR1 MGHRA and CDR2 YSYEKL.

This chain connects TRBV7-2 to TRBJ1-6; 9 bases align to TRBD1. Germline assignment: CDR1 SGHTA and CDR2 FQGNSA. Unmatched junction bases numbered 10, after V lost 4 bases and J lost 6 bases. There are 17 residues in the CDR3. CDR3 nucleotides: TGTGCCAGCAGCTCCGGAGGGACAGGGTTCCGTAATTCACCCCTCCACTTT. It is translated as CASSSGGTGFRNSPLHF. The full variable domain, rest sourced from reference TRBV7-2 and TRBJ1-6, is GAGVSQSPSNKVTEKGKDVELRCDPISGHTALYWYRQSLGQGLEFLIYFQGNSAPDKSGLPSDRFSAERTGGSVSTLTIQRTQQEDSAVYLCASSSGGTGFRNSPLHFGNGTRLTVT.

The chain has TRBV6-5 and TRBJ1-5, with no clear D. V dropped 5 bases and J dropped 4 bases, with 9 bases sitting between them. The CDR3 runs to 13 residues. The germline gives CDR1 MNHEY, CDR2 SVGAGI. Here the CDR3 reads CASSRRFNQPQHF. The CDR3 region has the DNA TGTGCCAGCAGTAGGAGGTTTAATCAGCCCCAGCATTTT.

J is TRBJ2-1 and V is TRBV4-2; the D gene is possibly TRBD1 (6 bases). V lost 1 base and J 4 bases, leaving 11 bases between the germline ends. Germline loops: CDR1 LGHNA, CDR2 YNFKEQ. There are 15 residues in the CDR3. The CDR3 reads CASSQAAGDYNEQFF. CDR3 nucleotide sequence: TGTGCCAGCAGCCAAGCGGCAGGGGATTACAATGAGCAGTTCTTC.

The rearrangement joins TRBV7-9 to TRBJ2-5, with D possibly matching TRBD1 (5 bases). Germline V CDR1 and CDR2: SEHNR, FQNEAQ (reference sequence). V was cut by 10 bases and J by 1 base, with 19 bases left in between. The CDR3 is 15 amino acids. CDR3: CAIILSRAPQETQYF. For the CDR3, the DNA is TGTGCCATCATACTTTCCAGGGCACCCCAAGAGACCCAGTACTTC. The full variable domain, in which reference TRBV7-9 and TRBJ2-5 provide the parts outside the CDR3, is DTGVSQNPRHKITKRGQNVTFRCDPISEHNRLYWYRQTLGQGPEFLTYFQNEAQLEKSRLLSDRFSAERPKGSFSTLEIQRTEQGDSAMYLCAIILSRAPQETQYFGPGTRLLVL.

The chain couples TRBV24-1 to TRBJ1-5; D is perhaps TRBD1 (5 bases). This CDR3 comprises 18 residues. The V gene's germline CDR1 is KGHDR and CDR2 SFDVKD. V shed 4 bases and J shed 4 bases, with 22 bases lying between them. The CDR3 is CATSDETPGGGKNQPQHF. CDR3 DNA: TGTGCCACCAGTGACGAGACACCTGGTGGGGGGAAAAATCAGCCCCAGCATTTT.

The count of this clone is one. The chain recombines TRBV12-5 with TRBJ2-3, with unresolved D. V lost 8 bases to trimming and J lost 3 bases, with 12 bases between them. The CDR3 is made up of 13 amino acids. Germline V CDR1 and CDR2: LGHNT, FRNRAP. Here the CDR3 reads CASCWGVTDTQYF. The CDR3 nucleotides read TGTGCTAGTTGCTGGGGTGTGACAGATACGCAGTATTTT.

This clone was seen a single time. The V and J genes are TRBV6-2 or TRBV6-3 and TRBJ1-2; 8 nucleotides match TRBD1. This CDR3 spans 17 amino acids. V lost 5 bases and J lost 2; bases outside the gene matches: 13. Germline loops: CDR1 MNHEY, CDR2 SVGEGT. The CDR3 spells CASSLPGQAVENYGYTF. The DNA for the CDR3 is TGTGCCAGCAGTCTACCGGGACAGGCTGTCGAAAACTATGGCTACACCTTC.

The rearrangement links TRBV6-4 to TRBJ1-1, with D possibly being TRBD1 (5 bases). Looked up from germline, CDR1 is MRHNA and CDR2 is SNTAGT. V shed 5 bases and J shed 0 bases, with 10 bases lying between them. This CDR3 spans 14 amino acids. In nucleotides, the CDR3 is TGTGCCAGCAGTCCCGACAGTTTGAACACTGAAGCTTTCTTT. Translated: CASSPDSLNTEAFF.

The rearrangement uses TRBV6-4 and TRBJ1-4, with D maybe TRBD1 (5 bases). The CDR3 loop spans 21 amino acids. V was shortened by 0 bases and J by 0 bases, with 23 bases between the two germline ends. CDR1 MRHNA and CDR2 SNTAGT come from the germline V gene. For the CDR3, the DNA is TGTGCCAGCAGTGACTCGACTTATCTGGGCCTGGGAGGGGCAACTAATGAAAAACTGTTTTTT. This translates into CASSDSTYLGLGGATNEKLFF.

The CDR3: CASSPTGYPAFF. In DNA, the CDR3 is TGTGCCAGCAGCCCCACAGGGTATCCAGCTTTCTTT. V usage is TRBV28 and J usage is TRBJ1-1, with D possibly TRBD1 on 6 matching bases. Trimming removed 6 bases at V and 10 bases at J, with 15 bases between. The CDR3 is 12 residues long. Germline-derived CDR1 and CDR2 are MDHEN and SYDVKM.

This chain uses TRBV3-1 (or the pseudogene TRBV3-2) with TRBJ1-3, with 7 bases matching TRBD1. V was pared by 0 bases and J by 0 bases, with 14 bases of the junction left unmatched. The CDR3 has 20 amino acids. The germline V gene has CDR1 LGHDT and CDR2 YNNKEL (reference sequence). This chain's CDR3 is CASSQDGLGTVIHSGNTIYF. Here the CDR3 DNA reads TGTGCCAGCAGCCAAGATGGGCTGGGGACAGTTATTCACTCTGGAAACACCATATATTTT.